This T cell receptor (beta chain) was recorded in a study of blood T cells in healthy people across ages. This CDR3 has 17 residues. For the second PCR, which ran for about 6 to 11 cycles, a sample-barcoded 5' primer and a J-beta primer mix were used. Via MiXCR, TCRdb re-called the 5' RACE reads, giving one row per CDR3 protein. The profile shows fewer than 1,200,000 distinct CDR3 sequences, 20% to 25% of them singletons. These data were likewise used in another study, on T cells of mothers and their children.

Sample: blood. The chain has TRBV12-3 or TRBV12-4 and TRBJ2-5, with TRBD2 identical over 12 bases. The assigned J gene may be wrong: the sequence end matches TRBJ2-7 better. The source of this sequence is a girl between 2 and 10 years old in good health. CDR3 DNA: TGTGCCAGCACTCCCGGACTAGCGGGGATAAAGTCCTACGAGCAGTACTTC. Encoded protein: CASTPGLAGIKSYEQYF.